This passage covers 11 T cell receptor beta chains from one sample sequenced in a study of T-cell reconstitution after alpha-beta-depleted transplantation in children. Library preparation (for TCRbeta) was performed with unique molecular identifiers. Using its own MiXCR run on the PCR reads, TCRdb lists one record per CDR3 protein. The data hold hundreds of thousands of distinct CDR3 sequences, with around an eighth observed a single time. The sample was PBMCs from the stem cell graft donor, taken from the stem cell graft. These TCRs come from a human donor who donated a stem cell graft to a child with combined immunodeficiency.

This clonotype showed up just a few times. This chain links TRBV5-1 with TRBJ1-4, with TRBD1 matching 7 bases. V lost 0 bases to trimming and J lost 6 bases; unmatched junction nucleotides: 5. Germline assignment: CDR1 SGHRS and CDR2 YFSETQ. The CDR3 consists of 15 residues. CDR3 sequence reads: CASSLEGAQHEKLFF. The CDR3 DNA sequence: TGCGCCAGCAGCTTGGAGGGGGCGCAGCATGAAAAACTGTTTTTT.

The V call is TRBV19, the J call TRBJ2-1, with a tentative D call TRBD1 (5 bases). CDR1 and CDR2 from the germline V gene are LNHDA and SQIVND (reference sequence). The CDR3 is 14 residues long. V lost 3 bases, J lost 8 bases, and 14 bases lay in between. This chain's CDR3 is CASSILGPRDEQFF. CDR3 DNA: TGTGCCAGTAGTATTTTGGGCCCCAGGGATGAGCAGTTCTTC.

The chain carries TRBV6-6 and TRBJ2-3; no clear D. Per germline, CDR1 MNHNY and CDR2 SVGAGI (reference sequence). V lost 8 bases, J lost 1 base, and 7 bases lay in between. The CDR3 spans 12 residues. The CDR3 loop reads CASGWGTDTQYF. For the CDR3, the DNA is TGTGCCAGCGGCTGGGGCACAGATACGCAGTATTTT.

This clonotype has only a few counts. The chain couples TRBV18 to TRBJ1-2, with D unresolved. The V end lost 0 bases, the J end lost 1 base, and 6 bases lay between the germline ends. This CDR3 contains 14 residues. Germline values: CDR1 KGHSH, CDR2 LQKENI. CDR3 coding DNA: TGTGCCAGCTCACCACCGGGTTTTAACTATGGCTACACCTTC. As protein: CASSPPGFNYGYTF. The entire variable domain, with the rest obtained from reference TRBV18 and TRBJ1-2, is as follows: NAGVMQNPRHLVRRRGQEARLRCSPMKGHSHVYWYRQLPEEGLKFMVYLQKENIIDESGMPKERFSAEFPKEGPSILRIQQVVRGDSAAYFCASSPPGFNYGYTFGSGTRLTVV.

V is TRBV24-1 and J is TRBJ2-5; 8 nucleotides match TRBD1. J gave up 0 bases and V 8 bases, and 7 bases lay outside the gene matches. Germline CDR1 is KGHDR and CDR2 is SFDVKD. The CDR3 contains 15 residues. In DNA form, the CDR3 reads TGTGCCACCACCCTGACAGGGGTATACCAAGAGACCCAGTACTTC. This translates into CATTLTGVYQETQYF.

The gene calls are TRBV12-3 or TRBV12-4 and TRBJ1-3; no definite D call. The CDR3 extends over 14 amino acids. Trimming cost V 3 bases and J 10 bases, with 16 bases left between them. In nucleotides, the CDR3 is TGTGCCAGCAGTTTCGGAACAGCTTCTAGTACCATATATTTT. It specifies CASSFGTASSTIYF.

This clonotype was recorded many times. The V call is TRBV9, the J call TRBJ2-3; 9 bases fit TRBD2. There are 15 residues in the CDR3. Germline V gives CDR1 SGDLS, CDR2 YYNGEE. Trimming cost V 4 bases and J 5 bases; bases outside gene matches: 8. CDR3 protein: CASSTGGGARDTQYF. CDR3 nucleotides: TGTGCCAGCAGCACCGGCGGGGGGGCAAGAGATACGCAGTATTTT.

V is TRBV10-3 and J is TRBJ2-5; tentative D call: TRBD2 (6 bases). Germline assignment: CDR1 ENHRY and CDR2 SYGVKD. The CDR3 has 13 residues. V lost 3 bases to trimming and J lost 3 bases, with 8 bases between them. The chain's CDR3 is CAISDGLKETQYF. As DNA, the CDR3 is TGTGCCATCAGTGATGGACTAAAAGAGACCCAGTACTTC.

In its sample, this clonotype was seen many times. V usage is TRBV10-3 and J usage is TRBJ2-7, with 7 bases fitting TRBD1. CDR1 is ENHRY, CDR2 SYGVKD, per germline. Trimming took 5 bases from V and 5 from J; bases not matched to a gene: 3. There are 12 residues in the CDR3. The CDR3 region is CAISTGDHEQYF. CDR3 nucleotides: TGTGCCATCAGTACAGGGGACCACGAGCAGTACTTC.

The chain carries TRBV6-2 or TRBV6-3 and TRBJ2-7, with D unresolved. Germline V gives CDR1 MNHEY, CDR2 SVGEGT. This CDR3 spans 12 amino acids. V was shortened by 6 bases and J by 6 bases, with 12 bases between the two germline ends. This chain's CDR3 is CASSPFFSEQYF. For the CDR3, the DNA is TGTGCCAGCAGCCCCTTCTTCTCCGAGCAGTACTTC.

The genes are TRBV2 and TRBJ1-5; 11 nucleotides align to TRBD1. With V trimmed by 6 bases and J by 6 bases, 7 bases remained unmatched. Germline CDR1 reads SNHLY; CDR2 reads FYNNEI. CDR3 length: 15 residues. CDR3 nucleotide sequence: TGTGCCAGCAGCCTTGGACAGGGGGCGGGTCAGCCCCAGCATTTT. Protein: CASSLGQGAGQPQHF.